Below are 15 T cell receptor beta chains sequenced from a single sample in a study of CD8 T cells in ankylosing spondylitis. TCRdb fed the 5' RACE reads into MiXCR, producing one record per CDR3 protein. The table lists about 270,000 distinct CDR3 sequences, over 30% of them singletons. The sample taken for sequencing was blood, either unsorted or a sorted T cell fraction (not recorded which). These receptors all come from a male donor with ankylosing spondylitis or in good health (not recorded which).

This chain links TRBV10-3 with TRBJ2-7, with 11 bases aligning to TRBD1. The V and J ends lost 3 bases and 4 bases, in that order; junction bases with no gene match: 5. The length of the CDR3 is 15 residues. Germline V gene data show CDR1 as ENHRY and CDR2 as SYGVKD. The CDR3 nucleotides read TGTGCCATCAGTGAAGCCGGGACAGGGGGGTACGAGCAGTACTTC. Amino acids: CAISEAGTGGYEQYF.

This clonotype came up a few times. This chain uses TRBV4-1 with TRBJ2-7, with TRBD2 identical over 11 bases. This CDR3 region has 17 residues. V was clipped by 3 bases and J by 0 bases; unmatched bases: 7. Germline V gives CDR1 MGHRA, CDR2 YSYEKL. The CDR3 bases are TGCGCCAGCAGCCAGAATCCAACTAGCGGGGGCTCCTACGAGCAGTACTTC. Translation gives CASSQNPTSGGSYEQYF.

This clonotype showed up just a few times. The chain carries TRBV7-6 and TRBJ2-7, with D tentatively TRBD2 (6 bases). CDR1 and CDR2 from the germline V gene are SGHVS and FNYEAQ. The CDR3 extends over 14 amino acids. Trimming took off 0 bases at V and 4 bases at J, with 10 bases between the two ends. CDR3: CASSLAGGVYEQYF. The CDR3 DNA sequence: TGTGCCAGCAGCTTAGCGGGCGGGGTGTACGAGCAGTACTTC.

This chain uses TRBV5-1 with TRBJ2-1, with D tentatively TRBD1 (5 bases). Germline V gene lookup returns CDR1 SGHRS and CDR2 YFSETQ. With 0 bases removed from V and 8 bases from J, the gap between germline ends came to 15 bases. The CDR3 loop spans 15 amino acids. The CDR3 protein is CASSLGARGQDEQFF. CDR3 DNA: TGCGCCAGCAGCTTGGGGGCTAGGGGCCAGGATGAGCAGTTCTTC.

There are a few counts of this clonotype. The V gene is TRBV5-6, the J gene TRBJ2-1; D may be TRBD2 (6 bases). The CDR3 runs to 16 residues. Trimming stripped 0 bases from V and 1 base from J, with 11 bases between. Germline V gene lookup returns CDR1 SGHDT and CDR2 YYEEEE. The CDR3 DNA is TGTGCCAGCAGCTTGGTGGCGGGACCTTCCTACAATGAGCAGTTCTTC. Its protein product is CASSLVAGPSYNEQFF.

This chain joins TRBV4-1 and TRBJ2-7; D is uncertain. The CDR3 has 16 amino acids. Trimming cost V 4 bases and J 0 bases, with 16 bases left between them. Looked up from germline, CDR1 is MGHRA and CDR2 is YSYEKL. The CDR3 coding sequence is TGCGCCAGCAGCCCCGAGTTCATGGACCTCTCCTACGAGCAGTACTTC. It encodes CASSPEFMDLSYEQYF.

The chain joins TRBV6-1 to TRBJ2-3; 9 bases are a match to TRBD1. Germline-derived CDR1 and CDR2 are MNHNS and SASEGT. J gave up 0 bases and V 5 bases, and 6 bases lay outside the gene matches. This CDR3 is built from 16 residues. The CDR3 region is CASSRTGGSSTDTQYF. DNA for the CDR3: TGTGCCAGCAGTCGTACAGGGGGCTCCAGCACAGATACGCAGTATTTT.

This clonotype occurred a few times. The chain has TRBV5-6 and TRBJ1-2; D gene ambiguous. CDR1 and CDR2 (germline): SGHDT, YYEEEE. The CDR3 runs 13 residues. The V end lost 1 base, the J end lost 3 bases, and 7 bases lay between the germline ends. CDR3 nucleotide sequence: TGTGCCAGCAGCTTGATCCAGGACTATGGCTACACCTTC. This translates into CASSLIQDYGYTF.

V and J are TRBV20-1 and TRBJ2-2; D call uncertain. CDR1 and CDR2 from the germline V gene are DFQATT and SNEGSKA (reference sequence). Trimming removed 1 base from V and 8 bases from J, with 5 bases in between. The CDR3 spans 11 residues. The CDR3 reads CSARVVGELFF. CDR3 DNA sequence: TGCAGTGCTAGAGTCGTAGGGGAGCTGTTTTTT.

This chain links TRBV7-9 with TRBJ2-7; perhaps D is TRBD1 or TRBD2 (5 bases each). Trimming left V 3 bases short and J 2 bases short, with 11 bases between. Germline loops: CDR1 SEHNR, CDR2 FQNEAQ (reference sequence). The CDR3 has 14 amino acids. The DNA for the CDR3 is TGTGCCAGCAGCTTCGGGACGGAAGCCTACGAGCAGTACTTC. The encoded protein is CASSFGTEAYEQYF.

V is TRBV10-3 and J is TRBJ2-3; D is uncertain. The CDR3 covers 14 residues. V lost 3 bases and J lost 0, with 7 bases in between. Germline V gene sequence: CDR1 ENHRY, CDR2 SYGVKD. CDR3 loop: CAISERESTDTQYF. DNA of the CDR3: TGTGCCATCAGTGAAAGAGAGAGCACAGATACGCAGTATTTT.

This clonotype was detected a few times. This chain links TRBV29-1 with TRBJ2-7; the D call may be TRBD1 or TRBD2 (5 bases each). The V end was cut by 4 bases, the J end by 6 bases, with 10 bases between. The germline CDR1 and CDR2 sequences are SQVTM and ANQGSEA. The CDR3 has 11 residues. CDR3 loop: CSVARGAEQYF. CDR3 bases: TGCAGCGTTGCGAGAGGGGCCGAGCAGTACTTC.

In its sample, this clonotype was seen a few times. The rearrangement uses TRBV20-1 and TRBJ2-5, with D perhaps TRBD1 (5 bases). The CDR3 has 14 residues. Trimming removed 1 base from V and 4 bases from J, with 13 bases in between. In germline, CDR1 is DFQATT, CDR2 SNEGSKA (reference sequence). CDR3 in DNA: TGCAGTGCTAGAGGGGGCGGTTTTGGAGAGACCCAGTACTTC. Its translation is CSARGGGFGETQYF.

This clonotype was seen a handful of times. The gene calls are TRBV29-1 and TRBJ2-5, with 9 bases aligning to TRBD1. V was pared by 2 bases and J by 3 bases, with 7 bases of the junction left unmatched. The CDR3 contains 15 residues. Germline V gene sequence: CDR1 SQVTM, CDR2 ANQGSEA. The CDR3 DNA reads TGCAGCGTTGAATCCGGGACAGGGAAGGAAGAGACCCAGTACTTC. This translates into CSVESGTGKEETQYF.

In its sample, this clonotype was seen a few times. This chain links TRBV12-3 or TRBV12-4 with TRBJ1-1, with TRBD1 matching 7 bases. The CDR3 has 14 amino acids. V lost 8 bases, J lost 6 bases, and 12 bases stayed unmatched. The CDR3 loop reads CASGRQGGSPEAFF. For the CDR3, the DNA is TGTGCCAGCGGACGACAGGGAGGATCACCTGAAGCTTTCTTT.